This is a list of T cell receptor beta chains from one sample in a study of cytomegalovirus exposure and HLA in healthy donors. Method: immunoSEQ multiplex PCR; TCRdb's copy keeps in-frame clones and lacks some. The sample has about 92,000 clones; about 84% are singletons. What was sequenced was PBMCs. Every receptor here comes from a girl aged 2-10 years in good health and CMV-seropositive. Both conserved end residues are part of each CDR3. Each record gives: CDR3 protein, CDR3 DNA, clone size, V gene, J gene, CDR3 length, D gene. A D gene is named only where the DNA matches it firmly. Clone size is stated in some rows and not others, as once, few, many or a class when expanded.

cdr3_aa: CASSQEGLAGGFRTDTQYF
cdr3_nt: TGTGCCAGCAGCCAAGAAGGGCTAGCGGGAGGTTTTCGCACAGATACGCAGTATTTT
clone_size: NA
v_call: TRBV4-2
j_call: TRBJ2-3
cdr3_length: 19
d_call: TRBD2

cdr3_aa: CASSFSRDTDTQYF
cdr3_nt: TGTGCCAGCAGCTTCTCCAGGGACACAGATACGCAGTATTTT
clone_size: NA
v_call: TRBV7-3
j_call: TRBJ2-3
cdr3_length: 14
d_call: NA

cdr3_aa: CASSNPSGDQFF
cdr3_nt: TGCGCCAGCAGCAATCCAAGCGGGGATCAGTTCTTC
clone_size: NA
v_call: TRBV5-1
j_call: TRBJ2-1
cdr3_length: 12
d_call: TRBD2

cdr3_aa: CASSYSAGANEQYF
cdr3_nt: TGTGCCAGCAGTTACTCGGCGGGGGCCAACGAGCAGTACTTC
clone_size: NA
v_call: TRBV6-6
j_call: TRBJ2-7
cdr3_length: 14
d_call: NA

cdr3_aa: CSVEVQDLGELFF
cdr3_nt: TGCAGCGTTGAAGTACAGGACCTCGGGGAGCTGTTTTTT
clone_size: NA
v_call: TRBV29-1
j_call: TRBJ2-2
cdr3_length: 13
d_call: NA

cdr3_aa: CASSLLGGYTF
cdr3_nt: TGTGCCAGCAGTCTCCTCGGGGGCTACACCTTC
clone_size: NA
v_call: TRBV6-1
j_call: TRBJ1-2
cdr3_length: 11
d_call: NA

cdr3_aa: CASSAATGIQEGYTF
cdr3_nt: TGTGCCAGCAGCGCCGCTACCGGGATCCAAGAAGGCTACACCTTC
clone_size: NA
v_call: TRBV9
j_call: TRBJ1-2
cdr3_length: 15
d_call: NA

cdr3_aa: CASSFRGTFLGETQYF
cdr3_nt: TGCGCCAGCAGCTTCCGAGGGACATTTTTGGGAGAGACCCAGTACTTC
clone_size: NA
v_call: TRBV5-1
j_call: TRBJ2-5
cdr3_length: 16
d_call: NA

cdr3_aa: CASSLSIQGQISYNEQFF
cdr3_nt: TGTGCCAGCTCACTAAGTATTCAGGGACAGATCTCCTACAATGAGCAGTTCTTC
clone_size: NA
v_call: TRBV18
j_call: TRBJ2-1
cdr3_length: 18
d_call: TRBD1

cdr3_aa: CASSRELNTEAFF
cdr3_nt: TGCGCCAGCAGCCGCGAGTTGAACACTGAAGCTTTCTTT
clone_size: NA
v_call: TRBV5-1
j_call: TRBJ1-1
cdr3_length: 13
d_call: NA

cdr3_aa: CAWGLAWDTEAFF
cdr3_nt: TGTGCCTGGGGATTAGCATGGGACACTGAAGCTTTCTTT
clone_size: once
v_call: TRBV30
j_call: TRBJ1-1
cdr3_length: 13
d_call: NA

cdr3_aa: CASRDPAGDSHEQYF
cdr3_nt: TGCGCCAGCAGAGACCCAGCGGGAGATTCCCACGAGCAGTACTTC
clone_size: NA
v_call: TRBV4-1
j_call: TRBJ2-7
cdr3_length: 15
d_call: TRBD2

cdr3_aa: CASEEYLGEKLFF
cdr3_nt: TGTGCCAGCGAGGAGTATCTGGGTGAAAAACTGTTTTTT
clone_size: NA
v_call: TRBV28
j_call: TRBJ1-4
cdr3_length: 13
d_call: NA

cdr3_aa: CASSWGGSYNEQFF
cdr3_nt: TGCGCCAGCAGCTGGGGGGGTTCCTACAATGAGCAGTTCTTC
clone_size: few
v_call: TRBV5-1
j_call: TRBJ2-1
cdr3_length: 14
d_call: TRBD2

cdr3_aa: CATSRVFSGQTQYF
cdr3_nt: TGTGCCACCAGCAGAGTGTTTAGCGGGCAAACGCAGTATTTT
clone_size: NA
v_call: TRBV15
j_call: TRBJ2-3
cdr3_length: 14
d_call: TRBD2

cdr3_aa: CASSSPAGDGYTF
cdr3_nt: TGTGCCAGCAGCTCCCCCGCGGGGGATGGCTACACCTTC
clone_size: NA
v_call: TRBV6-6
j_call: TRBJ1-2
cdr3_length: 13
d_call: NA

cdr3_aa: CASSLLRDSSYEQYF
cdr3_nt: TGCGCCAGCAGCTTACTCCGGGACAGCTCCTACGAGCAGTACTTC
clone_size: NA
v_call: TRBV5-1
j_call: TRBJ2-7
cdr3_length: 15
d_call: TRBD1

cdr3_aa: CASSISGLGNEQFF
cdr3_nt: TGTGCCAGCAGTATATCGGGACTAGGGAATGAGCAGTTCTTC
clone_size: NA
v_call: TRBV27
j_call: TRBJ2-1
cdr3_length: 14
d_call: TRBD2

cdr3_aa: CAWSPNPDRLGTEAFF
cdr3_nt: TGTGCCTGGAGTCCTAACCCGGACAGGCTTGGCACTGAAGCTTTCTTT
clone_size: NA
v_call: TRBV30
j_call: TRBJ1-1
cdr3_length: 16
d_call: TRBD1

cdr3_aa: CASSEREGILNEQFF
cdr3_nt: TGTGCCAGCAGTGAACGGGAGGGCATCCTCAATGAGCAGTTCTTC
clone_size: NA
v_call: TRBV2
j_call: TRBJ2-1
cdr3_length: 15
d_call: TRBD2

cdr3_aa: CASSDGTGGETEAFF
cdr3_nt: TGTGCCAGCAGTGACGGGACAGGGGGTGAAACTGAAGCTTTCTTT
clone_size: NA
v_call: TRBV6-4
j_call: TRBJ1-1
cdr3_length: 15
d_call: TRBD1

cdr3_aa: CASREPGQSNEKLFF
cdr3_nt: TGTGCCAGCAGAGAACCGGGACAGTCAAATGAAAAACTGTTTTTT
clone_size: NA
v_call: TRBV6-6
j_call: TRBJ1-4
cdr3_length: 15
d_call: TRBD1

cdr3_aa: CASSQDLGLGGGSMGTQYF
cdr3_nt: TGCGCCAGCAGCCAAGATCTCGGGCTCGGGGGAGGGTCCATGGGGACCCAGTACTTC
clone_size: few
v_call: TRBV4-1
j_call: TRBJ2-5
cdr3_length: 19
d_call: TRBD2

cdr3_aa: CASSQAYGQKVFEAFF
cdr3_nt: TGCGCCAGCAGCCAAGCGTATGGGCAGAAGGTGTTCGAAGCTTTCTTT
clone_size: few
v_call: TRBV4-3
j_call: TRBJ1-1
cdr3_length: 16
d_call: NA

cdr3_aa: CASSQAVPYEQYF
cdr3_nt: TGTGCCAGCAGCCAAGCGGTGCCCTACGAGCAGTACTTC
clone_size: NA
v_call: TRBV6-1
j_call: TRBJ2-7
cdr3_length: 13
d_call: NA

cdr3_aa: CASSQGSYTDTQYF
cdr3_nt: TGCGCCAGCAGCCAAGGGTCCTACACAGATACGCAGTATTTT
clone_size: NA
v_call: TRBV4-3
j_call: TRBJ2-3
cdr3_length: 14
d_call: NA

cdr3_aa: CASSLALGHEQYF
cdr3_nt: TGTGCCAGCAGCTTAGCACTAGGGCACGAGCAGTACTTC
clone_size: once
v_call: TRBV7-9
j_call: TRBJ2-7
cdr3_length: 13
d_call: NA

cdr3_aa: CASSALGNTEAFF
cdr3_nt: TGTGCCAGCAGTGCCCTCGGGAACACTGAAGCTTTCTTT
clone_size: NA
v_call: TRBV25-1
j_call: TRBJ1-1
cdr3_length: 13
d_call: NA

cdr3_aa: CASSPSGDTQYF
cdr3_nt: TGTGCCAGCAGCCCTTCGGGGGATACGCAGTATTTT
clone_size: NA
v_call: TRBV5-4
j_call: TRBJ2-3
cdr3_length: 12
d_call: NA

cdr3_aa: CASRNRGLVEKLFF
cdr3_nt: TGTGCCAGCAGGAATAGGGGGCTGGTTGAAAAACTGTTTTTT
clone_size: NA
v_call: TRBV6-5
j_call: TRBJ1-4
cdr3_length: 14
d_call: TRBD1

cdr3_aa: CASSPPNRGYYEQYF
cdr3_nt: TGTGCCAGCAGCCCGCCAAACAGGGGGTACTACGAGCAGTACTTC
clone_size: NA
v_call: TRBV7-9
j_call: TRBJ2-7
cdr3_length: 15
d_call: TRBD1

cdr3_aa: CASSFKNTGELFF
cdr3_nt: TGCGCCAGCAGCTTTAAGAACACCGGGGAGCTGTTTTTT
clone_size: NA
v_call: TRBV5-1
j_call: TRBJ2-2
cdr3_length: 13
d_call: NA

cdr3_aa: CASSEDTAKNIQYF
cdr3_nt: TGTGCCAGCTCAGAAGACACAGCCAAAAACATTCAGTACTTC
clone_size: NA
v_call: TRBV25-1
j_call: TRBJ2-4
cdr3_length: 14
d_call: NA

cdr3_aa: CASSLADRGYGYTF
cdr3_nt: TGTGCCAGCAGTTTAGCGGACAGGGGCTATGGCTACACCTTC
clone_size: NA
v_call: TRBV28
j_call: TRBJ1-2
cdr3_length: 14
d_call: TRBD1

cdr3_aa: CASSRWTANTEAFF
cdr3_nt: TGTGCCAGCAGTCGATGGACTGCGAACACTGAAGCTTTCTTT
clone_size: NA
v_call: TRBV28
j_call: TRBJ1-1
cdr3_length: 14
d_call: NA

cdr3_aa: CASSQGAGTGNTEAFF
cdr3_nt: TGTGCCAGCAGCCAAGGTGCCGGGACAGGGAACACTGAAGCTTTCTTT
clone_size: NA
v_call: TRBV4-2
j_call: TRBJ1-1
cdr3_length: 16
d_call: TRBD1

cdr3_aa: CASSQEAPSDYAYEQYF
cdr3_nt: TGCGCCAGCAGCCAAGAGGCTCCCTCTGACTATGCCTACGAGCAGTACTTC
clone_size: NA
v_call: TRBV4-1
j_call: TRBJ2-7
cdr3_length: 17
d_call: NA

cdr3_aa: CASSQPGTRGEQYF
cdr3_nt: TGTGCCAGCTCACAGCCCGGGACTAGAGGCGAGCAGTACTTC
clone_size: few
v_call: TRBV18
j_call: TRBJ2-7
cdr3_length: 14
d_call: TRBD2

cdr3_aa: CASSTDGEQYF
cdr3_nt: TGTGCCAGCAGTACAGATGGGGAGCAGTACTTC
clone_size: NA
v_call: TRBV27
j_call: TRBJ2-7
cdr3_length: 11
d_call: NA

cdr3_aa: CAWSLLTGGGELFF
cdr3_nt: TGTGCCTGGAGTTTGCTCACCGGGGGCGGGGAGCTGTTTTTT
clone_size: NA
v_call: TRBV30
j_call: TRBJ2-2
cdr3_length: 14
d_call: NA

cdr3_aa: CASSQGTGYGEGYTF
cdr3_nt: TGTGCCAGCAGCCAGGGGACAGGGTATGGAGAGGGCTACACCTTC
clone_size: once
v_call: TRBV7-9
j_call: TRBJ1-2
cdr3_length: 15
d_call: TRBD1

cdr3_aa: CASSLEGGVTGELFF
cdr3_nt: TGTGCCAGCAGCTTGGAGGGAGGGGTCACCGGGGAGCTGTTTTTT
clone_size: NA
v_call: TRBV5-4
j_call: TRBJ2-2
cdr3_length: 15
d_call: TRBD2

cdr3_aa: CASSLSGSGGYEQYF
cdr3_nt: TGCGCCAGCAGCTTGAGCGGGAGCGGAGGGTACGAGCAGTACTTC
clone_size: few
v_call: TRBV5-1
j_call: TRBJ2-7
cdr3_length: 15
d_call: TRBD2

cdr3_aa: CASSEDLGRFSYGYTF
cdr3_nt: TGTGCCAGCAGTGAAGATTTGGGCAGGTTTTCCTATGGCTACACCTTC
clone_size: NA
v_call: TRBV2
j_call: TRBJ1-2
cdr3_length: 16
d_call: NA

cdr3_aa: CASSYTPGQGTDTQYF
cdr3_nt: TGTGCCAGCAGTTACACTCCGGGACAGGGCACAGATACGCAGTATTTT
clone_size: few
v_call: TRBV6-5
j_call: TRBJ2-3
cdr3_length: 16
d_call: TRBD1